Reported below is one T cell receptor (beta chain). Its antigen is still unknown. This specimen belongs to a study of shared clonotypes between healthy human individuals. Study findings and constraints: All-four-donor shared clonotypes had higher generation probabilities than non-shared clonotypes did.

Deep was the level at which the assay was run. This table comes from immunoSEQ multiplex PCR, and its TCRdb copy is limited to in-frame clones, with some not included. The sample contains fewer than 800,000 clones, roughly 94% of which appear only once. Only CD45RO-negative cells positively selected for CCR7 counted as naive CD8 cells, so terminally differentiated effector memory CD45RA+ cells were excluded. Trimming cost V 1 base and J 9 bases; bases outside gene matches: 8. The CDR3 sequence is 15 residues long. In germline, CDR1 is LGHNT, CDR2 FRNRAP. Sequencing was performed on naive CD8+ T cells sorted from blood. The chain couples TRBV12-5 to TRBJ2-1; 8 bases are a match to TRBD2. This sequence was found in a man between 25 and 39 years old in good health. The CDR3 region has the DNA TGTGCTAGTGGTTTGGGGGGAAGCGGGAGCAGTGAGCAGTTCTTC. This encodes CASGLGGSGSSEQFF.